This TCR beta chain was obtained from a study of shared clonotypes between healthy human individuals. Across the whole study: The study drew on a couple of women and a few men aged 18 to 49 as donors.

Free of recent acute infections or vaccinations, the donors were healthy HIV-negative adults. The data were produced by immunoSEQ multiplex PCR, yet TCRdb's version contains in-frame clones alone and is incomplete. This sample has under 650,000 clones, with about 96% found just once. The clonotype was recovered from a woman aged 30 to 39 in good health. The sequenced material came from naive CD4+ T cells sorted from blood. Subset specified: CD45RA+ positively selected.

CDR3 nucleotides: TGTGCCAGCAGCCAAGTCGACCGTGGGGCCAACGTCCTGACTTTC. Translated, it gives CASSQVDRGANVLTF. The chain links TRBV4-2 to TRBJ2-6; D not resolved. Trimming stripped 1 base from V and 3 bases from J, with 7 bases between. Germline lookup yields CDR1 LGHNA and CDR2 YNFKEQ. This CDR3 comprises 15 residues.